The entry below gives a single T cell receptor (beta chain) sequence along with its context. Its antigen is as yet unknown. This record comes from a study of T cell clonotyping in hematopoietic cell transplantation. Study observations and caveats: CD4 and CD8 repertoire contributions could not be separated without sorting. Few recipient clonotypes overlapped donors; over 97% were de novo at given depth.

Profiled with immunoSEQ multiplex PCR; TCRdb holds only in-frame clones, not every one. The table includes about 36,000 clones, approximately 88% detected once. Between the trimmed V and J ends, which lost 0 bases and 3 bases, there was a span of 9 bases. Germline V gives CDR1 SGHDN, CDR2 FVKESK. The CDR3 runs to 14 residues. The sequenced material came from peripheral blood mononuclear cells. The receptor comes from a middle-aged woman in good health. Some clones in this sample may be carry-over from other donors' samples. The chain employs TRBV14 and TRBJ2-7, with D perhaps matching TRBD2 (5 bases). The CDR3 sequence: CASSQDLGSYEQYF. The CDR3 DNA sequence: TGTGCCAGCAGCCAAGATTTAGGGAGCTACGAGCAGTACTTC.